What follows are 23 T cell receptor beta chains derived from one specimen sequenced in a study of cytomegalovirus exposure and HLA in healthy donors. Method: immunoSEQ multiplex PCR; TCRdb's copy keeps in-frame clones and lacks some. The sample shows over 45,000 clones, around 90% of them seen only once. The sequencing input was PBMCs. These TCRs come from a man aged 18-30 years in good health and CMV-seronegative.

The chain is built from TRBV7-6 and TRBJ2-2; 7 nucleotides agree with TRBD2. The J segment lost 5 bases and the V segment lost 2 bases, leaving 11 bases of the junction unmatched. Germline-derived CDR1 and CDR2 are SGHVS and FNYEAQ. This CDR3 region has 17 residues. The CDR3 sequence is CASSLLSAGARTGELFF. In DNA form, the CDR3 reads TGTGCCAGCAGCTTATTATCGGCGGGAGCGAGAACCGGGGAGCTGTTTTTT.

DNA for the CDR3: TGTGCCAGCACTAAATCGTCTCCCGGGGGTACAGATACGCAGTATTTT. This gives the protein CASTKSSPGGTDTQYF. The chain combines TRBV6-6 with TRBJ2-3; possible D gene TRBD2, 6 bases. Germline V gene data show CDR1 as MNHNY and CDR2 as SVGAGI (reference sequence). The CDR3 covers 16 residues. V lost 7 bases and J lost 3, with 20 bases in between.

The count of this clone is one. V gene TRBV7-2 combines with J gene TRBJ2-1; possible D gene TRBD1, 6 bases. The CDR3 is made up of 14 amino acids. Germline loops: CDR1 SGHTA, CDR2 FQGNSA. V lost 5 bases and J 2 bases, leaving 10 bases between the germline ends. The CDR3 nucleotides read TGTGCCAGCAGCCCGTGGACAGCCTACAATGAGCAGTTCTTC. This sequence encodes CASSPWTAYNEQFF.

About this clone: One end of the junction fails to match germline, which may point to a read error. The chain is built from TRBV6-1 and TRBJ2-1; TRBD2 agrees at 11 bases. Germline loops: CDR1 MNHNS, CDR2 SASEGT. The CDR3 loop spans 12 amino acids. In nucleotides, the CDR3 is TGTGCCAGCGGGACTAGCGGCAATCAGCAGTTCTTC. It specifies CASGTSGNQQFF.

The CDR3 DNA follows: TGCAGTGCCGGGCGGGGGCCGGGGGCTTTCTTT. It is translated as CSAGRGPGAFF. The gene calls are TRBV20-1 and TRBJ1-1, with D possibly TRBD1 on 6 matching bases. V was clipped by 6 bases and J by 11 bases, with 16 bases between them. CDR1 is DFQATT, CDR2 SNEGSKA, per germline (reference sequence). The CDR3 runs 11 residues.

This clone was picked up one time. The rearrangement links TRBV25-1 to TRBJ1-4; D gene ambiguous. The CDR3 contains 14 residues. CDR1 MGHDK and CDR2 SYGVNS come from the germline V gene. Trimming removed 6 bases at V and 7 bases at J, with 15 bases between. The CDR3 nucleotides read TGTGCCAGCAGAGACCCGGACTGGGGTGAAAAACTGTTTTTT. Residues: CASRDPDWGEKLFF. Full variable domain (missing parts from reference TRBV25-1 and TRBJ1-4): EADIYQTPRYLVIGTGKKITLECSQTMGHDKMYWYQQDPGMELHLIHYSYGVNSTEKGDLSSESTVSRIRTEHFPLTLESARPSHTSQYLCASRDPDWGEKLFFGSGTQLSVL.

The V call is TRBV11-2, the J call TRBJ2-7; TRBD2 matches at 7 bases. CDR1 SGHAT and CDR2 FQNNGV come from the germline V gene. The CDR3 extends over 13 amino acids. V gave up 11 bases and J gave up 6 bases; unmatched junction bases: 13. For the CDR3, the DNA is TGTGCCGGGGGGGGGACTATTTCTTCCGAGCAGTACTTC. This codes for CAGGGTISSEQYF.

V is TRBV7-6 and J is TRBJ1-3; 11 nucleotides agree with TRBD1. Germline V gene sequence: CDR1 SGHVS, CDR2 FNYEAQ. The CDR3 extends over 16 amino acids. The junction had 0 bases not matched to a gene; V was cut back by 1 base and J by 1 base. The CDR3 nucleotides read TGTGCCAGCAGCTTAGGGGACAGGGGGTCTGGAAACACCATATATTTT. Its protein is CASSLGDRGSGNTIYF.

The V and J genes are TRBV7-3 and TRBJ2-7, with 7 bases aligning to TRBD1. Germline CDR1 and CDR2: SGHTA and FQGTGA. This CDR3 has 15 amino acids. The junction had 6 bases not matched to a gene; V was cut back by 2 bases and J by 2 bases. CDR3 coding DNA: TGTGCCAGCAGCTTATGGGCAGGGGGAACCTACGAGCAGTACTTC. Translation: CASSLWAGGTYEQYF.

J is TRBJ1-1 and V is TRBV7-3; TRBD1 aligns across 9 bases. Germline trimming cut 2 bases from V and 8 bases from J; bases unmatched to any gene: 0. Germline V CDR1 and CDR2: SGHTA, FQGTGA. There are 12 residues in the CDR3. The CDR3 DNA reads as TGTGCCAGCAGCTTAGGACAGGGGGAAGCTTTCTTT. This codes for CASSLGQGEAFF.

V gene TRBV30 combines with J gene TRBJ2-7; D possibly corresponds to TRBD2 (5 bases). V gave up 3 bases and J gave up 12 bases, with 18 bases separating them. Germline V gene lookup returns CDR1 GTSNPN and CDR2 SVGIG (reference sequence). CDR3 length: 12 amino acids. CDR3 region: CAWRSGSSTLYF. CDR3 coding DNA: TGTGCCTGGAGAAGCGGTTCTAGCACGCTGTACTTC.

The genes are TRBV6-6 and TRBJ1-5; D unclear. The V end was cut by 5 bases, the J end by 9 bases, with 17 bases between. The germline V gene has CDR1 MNHNY and CDR2 SVGAGI (reference sequence). The CDR3 sequence is 14 residues long. The CDR3 bases are TGTGCCAGCAGTAGCCGGGAGAAGTGGGCGCCCCAGCATTTT. It specifies CASSSREKWAPQHF.

The chain uses TRBV10-2 and TRBJ1-2, with a possible D match to TRBD1 (6 bases). Germline V gives CDR1 WSHSY, CDR2 SAAADI. Trimming removed 8 bases from V and 4 bases from J, with 14 bases in between. The CDR3 runs to 13 residues. For the CDR3, the DNA is TGCGCCAGCGCCGGGGGGCGCGGCTATGGCTACACCTTC. It encodes CASAGGRGYGYTF.

This clone was counted only a few times. The chain is built from TRBV5-1 and TRBJ2-7; possibly TRBD1 for D (6 bases). In germline, CDR1 is SGHRS, CDR2 YFSETQ. This CDR3 is 14 amino acids long. V lost 5 bases and J 2 bases, leaving 14 bases between the germline ends. CDR3 in amino acids: CASRATGTTYEQYF. The DNA for the CDR3 is TGCGCCAGCAGGGCAACCGGGACAACCTACGAGCAGTACTTC.

The chain recombines TRBV5-1 with TRBJ1-2; D perhaps matches TRBD1 (6 bases). The CDR3 is 16 amino acids. Per the germline V gene, CDR1 is SGHRS and CDR2 is YFSETQ. V was pared by 1 base and J by 7 bases, with 20 bases between. The CDR3 here is CASSLTGMVGLSGYTF. The CDR3 region has the DNA TGCGCCAGCAGCTTGACAGGGATGGTGGGGTTAAGTGGCTACACCTTC.

The J gene is TRBJ2-1, the V gene TRBV29-1; 9 nucleotides align to TRBD2. Unmatched junction bases numbered 12, after V lost 5 bases and J lost 7 bases. This CDR3 is built from 15 residues. Looked up from germline, CDR1 is SQVTM and CDR2 is ANQGSEA. The CDR3 is CSVQGAGGPGNEQFF. The DNA of the CDR3 is TGCAGCGTTCAAGGGGCGGGAGGGCCGGGGAATGAGCAGTTCTTC.

The J gene is TRBJ2-6, the V gene TRBV10-3; possible D gene TRBD1, 5 bases. V was shortened by 4 bases and J by 2 bases, with 6 bases between the two germline ends. The CDR3 totals 14 residues. Looked up from germline, CDR1 is ENHRY and CDR2 is SYGVKD. The CDR3 reads CAISGGPGANVLTF. In DNA, the CDR3 is TGTGCCATCAGTGGGGGCCCTGGGGCCAACGTCCTGACTTTC.

The chain combines TRBV18 with TRBJ2-7; D might be TRBD2 (5 bases). The CDR3 runs to 13 residues. The germline V and J ends were trimmed by 3 bases and 2 bases, with 8 bases remaining between them. The germline V gene encodes CDR1 KGHSH and CDR2 LQKENI. CDR3 sequence reads: CASSPAGTYEQYF. CDR3 nucleotide sequence: TGTGCCAGCTCACCTGCGGGTACCTACGAGCAGTACTTC. Using reference TRBV18 and TRBJ2-7 for the parts outside the CDR3, the full variable domain is NAGVMQNPRHLVRRRGQEARLRCSPMKGHSHVYWYRQLPEEGLKFMVYLQKENIIDESGMPKERFSAEFPKEGPSILRIQQVVRGDSAAYFCASSPAGTYEQYFGPGTRLTVT.

The chain joins TRBV6-5 to TRBJ2-1; 7 bases map to TRBD2. Germline-derived CDR1 and CDR2 are MNHEY and SVGAGI. CDR3 length: 15 amino acids. V lost 6 bases to trimming and J lost 9 bases; unmatched junction nucleotides: 14. The CDR3 spells CASSAGVGGGTEQFF. CDR3 bases: TGTGCCAGCAGCGCGGGAGTGGGGGGAGGTACTGAGCAGTTCTTC.

The V call is TRBV5-1, the J call TRBJ1-4; D is perhaps TRBD1 (5 bases). This CDR3 spans 14 amino acids. With 5 bases removed from V and 7 bases from J, the gap between germline ends came to 15 bases. Germline-derived CDR1 and CDR2 are SGHRS and YFSETQ. The DNA for the CDR3 is TGCGCCAGCAGTCCGAGGCCCGGGGGTGAAAAACTGTTTTTT. It is translated as CASSPRPGGEKLFF. The full variable domain, rest sourced from reference TRBV5-1 and TRBJ1-4, is KAGVTQTPRYLIKTRGQQVTLSCSPISGHRSVSWYQQTPGQGLQFLFEYFSETQRNKGNFPGRFSGRQFSNSRSEMNVSTLELGDSALYLCASSPRPGGEKLFFGSGTQLSVL.

The chain employs TRBV7-2 and TRBJ2-1; TRBD2 matches 7 bases. V dropped 4 bases and J dropped 0; count of bases not matched to a gene: 9. Germline assignment: CDR1 SGHTA and CDR2 FQGNSA. The CDR3 runs to 17 residues. The CDR3: CASSSLGRTSSYNEQFF. The CDR3 DNA is TGTGCCAGCAGCTCTCTTGGAAGGACTAGCTCCTACAATGAGCAGTTCTTC.

This clone was seen once. The chain is built from TRBV5-1 and TRBJ2-7; 10 bases line up with TRBD1. From germline, CDR1 is SGHRS and CDR2 YFSETQ. The CDR3 has 14 amino acids. The ends lost 4 bases at V and 1 base at J; junction bases unmatched: 2. In nucleotides, the CDR3 is TGCGCCAGCAGCGCGGGACAGGGGTCCTACGAGCAGTACTTC. It yields the protein CASSAGQGSYEQYF. The entire variable domain, with the rest obtained from reference TRBV5-1 and TRBJ2-7, is as follows: KAGVTQTPRYLIKTRGQQVTLSCSPISGHRSVSWYQQTPGQGLQFLFEYFSETQRNKGNFPGRFSGRQFSNSRSEMNVSTLELGDSALYLCASSAGQGSYEQYFGPGTRLTVT.

The chain couples TRBV19 to TRBJ2-7; D is uncertain. Trimming cost V 3 bases and J 3 bases, with 6 bases left between them. CDR1 and CDR2 (germline): LNHDA, SQIVND (reference sequence). This CDR3 spans 12 amino acids. The CDR3 here is CASSMPGYEQYF. The DNA of the CDR3 is TGTGCCAGTAGTATGCCCGGCTACGAGCAGTACTTC. The full variable domain, completed using reference TRBV19 and TRBJ2-7, is DGGITQSPKYLFRKEGQNVTLSCEQNLNHDAMYWYRQDPGQGLRLIYYSQIVNDFQKGDIAEGYSVSREKKESFPLTVTSAQKNPTAFYLCASSMPGYEQYFGPGTRLTVT.